The 17 T cell receptor beta chains given below trace back to one sample, sequenced in a study of blood T cell repertoires in COVID-19. TCRdb's table, derived via immunoSEQ multiplex PCR, lists solely in-frame clones and lacks some. The table has approximately 290,000 clones, roughly nine tenths seen once; the top ten hold around 10%. The material sequenced was peripheral blood. These receptor sequences come from a woman aged 25 to 39 with COVID-19, enrolled during active disease.

This chain links TRBV2 with TRBJ2-7; TRBD2 is a possible D gene (5 bases). The CDR3 has 14 residues. Trimming took off 7 bases at V and 2 bases at J, with 15 bases between the two ends. Germline assignment: CDR1 SNHLY and CDR2 FYNNEI. The CDR3 bases are TGTGCCAGCACTAAACCGGGCGGGCCCTACGAGCAGTACTTC. Amino acids: CASTKPGGPYEQYF. The whole variable domain, filled in from reference TRBV2 and TRBJ2-7, reads EPEVTQTPSHQVTQMGQEVILRCVPISNHLYFYWYRQILGQKVEFLVSFYNNEISEKSEIFDDQFSVERPDGSNFTLKIRSTKLEDSAMYFCASTKPGGPYEQYFGPGTRLTVT.

The V gene is TRBV30, the J gene TRBJ1-2, with D unclear. Germline V gene sequence: CDR1 GTSNPN, CDR2 SVGIG (reference sequence). This CDR3 has 13 amino acids. V gave up 4 bases and J gave up 6 bases, with 15 bases separating them. CDR3 DNA: TGTGCCTGGACCACGGGAACCGTGCATGGCTACACCTTC. Protein sequence: CAWTTGTVHGYTF.

The rearrangement joins TRBV7-9 to TRBJ1-5; no firm D call. Germline V gives CDR1 SEHNR, CDR2 FQNEAQ (reference sequence). Trimming stripped 5 bases from V and 5 bases from J, with 16 bases between. CDR3 size: 15 residues. The CDR3 protein is CASSPTDSGDQPQHF. As DNA, the CDR3 is TGTGCCAGCAGCCCCACGGACTCGGGCGATCAGCCCCAGCATTTT.

This sequence joins TRBV10-2 and TRBJ2-4; D is unresolved. CDR1 and CDR2 from the germline V gene are WSHSY and SAAADI. Trimming took 3 bases from V and 0 from J, leaving 12 bases between them. The CDR3 contains 16 residues. The CDR3 reads CASSDVTERAKNIQYF. CDR3 nucleotide sequence: TGCGCCAGCAGTGATGTCACAGAACGAGCCAAAAACATTCAGTACTTC.

The rearrangement links TRBV4-1 to TRBJ1-6, with D perhaps matching TRBD1 (5 bases). The CDR3 is 14 residues long. CDR1 MGHRA and CDR2 YSYEKL come from the germline V gene. V was clipped by 0 bases and J by 7 bases, with 7 bases between them. CDR3 amino acids: CASSQDRENSPLHF. CDR3 in DNA: TGCGCCAGCAGCCAAGACAGGGAAAATTCACCCCTCCACTTT.

The chain recombines TRBV15 with TRBJ1-2, with D maybe TRBD1 (5 bases). The V gene's germline CDR1 is LNHNV and CDR2 YYDKDF (reference sequence). The CDR3 has 15 residues. V lost 5 bases and J 2 bases, leaving 15 bases between the germline ends. The CDR3 protein is CATSGGTTVNYGYTF. Here the CDR3 DNA reads TGTGCCACCAGCGGAGGGACGACAGTGAACTATGGCTACACCTTC.

This clone was counted once. V and J are TRBV19 and TRBJ2-7; TRBD1 aligns across 8 bases. The germline CDR1 and CDR2 sequences are LNHDA and SQIVND (reference sequence). The CDR3 is made up of 15 amino acids. V shed 0 bases and J 2 bases; nucleotides not matched to a gene: 3. The CDR3 spells CASSIERTGTYEQYF. CDR3 in DNA: TGTGCCAGTAGTATAGAGCGGACAGGGACCTACGAGCAGTACTTC.

This clone occurred once. This chain uses TRBV7-2 with TRBJ2-7; TRBD2 is a possible D gene (6 bases). V lost 2 bases and J 4 bases, leaving 18 bases between the germline ends. The germline V gene has CDR1 SGHTA and CDR2 FQGNSA. CDR3 length: 16 amino acids. The CDR3 here is CASSLFVGTGGYEQYF. The CDR3 nucleotides read TGTGCCAGCAGCTTATTCGTAGGGACTGGGGGTTACGAGCAGTACTTC.

CDR3 sequence reads: CASSRRGPYEQYF. In DNA, the CDR3 is TGTGCCAGCAGCCGCAGGGGGCCCTACGAGCAGTACTTC. V usage is TRBV6-5 and J usage is TRBJ2-7, with 8 bases that match TRBD1. After removal of 6 bases from V and 2 bases from J, the junction contained 3 bases not matched to a gene. The length of the CDR3 is 13 residues. Per germline, CDR1 MNHEY and CDR2 SVGAGI.

This clone has just one count. The chain links TRBV4-1 to TRBJ1-1; TRBD1 agrees at 10 bases. The CDR3 is 15 residues long. Germline assignment: CDR1 MGHRA and CDR2 YSYEKL. Trimming took 1 base from V and 5 from J; bases not matched to a gene: 4. The CDR3 is CASSQVGTGATEAFF. In nucleotides, the CDR3 is TGCGCCAGCAGCCAAGTTGGGACAGGGGCGACTGAAGCTTTCTTT.

The chain recombines TRBV5-4 with TRBJ2-1; D not certain. CDR3 size: 11 residues. The ends were cut back, 4 bases at V and 6 bases at J, with 5 bases in the middle. Looked up from germline, CDR1 is SGHNT and CDR2 is YYREEE (reference sequence). The CDR3 region is CASSQFNEQFF. Written as DNA, the CDR3 is TGTGCCAGCAGCCAATTCAATGAGCAGTTCTTC.

The chain joins TRBV5-5 to TRBJ1-2; D unresolved. Germline lookup yields CDR1 SGHKS and CDR2 YYEKEE (reference sequence). V shed 4 bases and J shed 4 bases, with 11 bases lying between them. CDR3 length: 13 amino acids. The CDR3 sequence: CASSTGSPYGYTF. The CDR3 nucleotides read TGTGCCAGCAGCACCGGGAGCCCCTATGGCTACACCTTC.

This chain links TRBV7-2 with TRBJ1-3; unclear D gene. V gave up 0 bases and J gave up 7 bases, with 10 bases separating them. Germline CDR1 SGHTA, CDR2 FQGNSA. The CDR3 length is 14 residues. CDR3 sequence reads: CASSLAPQPNTIYF. CDR3 sequence (DNA): TGTGCCAGCAGCTTAGCCCCACAGCCCAACACCATATATTTT. The entire variable domain, with the rest obtained from reference TRBV7-2 and TRBJ1-3, is as follows: GAGVSQSPSNKVTEKGKDVELRCDPISGHTALYWYRQSLGQGLEFLIYFQGNSAPDKSGLPSDRFSAERTGGSVSTLTIQRTQQEDSAVYLCASSLAPQPNTIYFGEGSWLTVV.

As for this clone: The sample holds other DNA sequences that translate to the same CDR3. V gene TRBV5-4 combines with J gene TRBJ1-1; possibly TRBD1 for D (6 bases). Germline V lookup: CDR1 SGHNT, CDR2 YYREEE (reference sequence). Trimming cost V 0 bases and J 5 bases, with 8 bases left between them. The CDR3 is made up of 13 amino acids. The CDR3 sequence is CASSLVTGTEAFF. CDR3 sequence (DNA): TGTGCCAGCAGCTTGGTCACAGGGACTGAAGCTTTCTTT.

The chain joins TRBV11-2 to TRBJ2-2; TRBD2 agrees at 7 bases. The CDR3 is 18 amino acids. V gave up 4 bases and J gave up 4 bases; unmatched junction bases: 15. The germline gives CDR1 SGHAT, CDR2 FQNNGV. In nucleotides, the CDR3 is TGTGCCAGCAGCTCCTGGGGTCAGTGGGGGGAGGGCACCGGGGAGCTGTTTTTT. It encodes CASSSWGQWGEGTGELFF.

About this clone itself: This sample includes further DNA sequences coding for the same CDR3. The rearrangement joins TRBV12-3 or TRBV12-4 to TRBJ2-7, with 8 nucleotides matching TRBD1. The ends lost 3 bases at V and 5 bases at J; junction bases unmatched: 0. The CDR3 extends over 12 amino acids. CDR3: CASSLTGDEQYF. For the CDR3, the DNA is TGTGCCAGCAGTTTGACAGGGGACGAGCAGTACTTC.

The chain has TRBV5-5 and TRBJ1-6; the D gene is possibly TRBD1 (6 bases). In germline, CDR1 is SGHKS, CDR2 YYEKEE (reference sequence). The CDR3 covers 16 residues. The V end lost 3 bases, the J end lost 10 bases, and 20 bases lay between the germline ends. The CDR3 loop reads CASSWGGRFFVSPLHF. The CDR3 coding sequence is TGTGCCAGCAGCTGGGGGGGCCGGTTTTTTGTGTCACCCCTCCACTTT.